A single sample is the source of the 27 T cell receptor beta chains below, sequenced in a study of Ad26.COV2.S vaccination and SARS-CoV-2 variants. Stated treatment: approximately 18 received Ad26.COV2.S at low or high dose, single or two shots; 5 received placebo; per-sample allocation not given. Sampling took place 63 days after the first vaccine or placebo injection. Sequencing used immunoSEQ multiplex PCR; TCRdb keeps in-frame clones, though not all of them. The repertoire includes under 250,000 clones, approximately 90% of them detected once, and less than 3.5% sits in the top ten. The material was peripheral blood, obtained in a trial of Ad26.COV2.S vaccine versus placebo. The receptors derive from a person aged 18-60 years who received the Ad26.COV2.S COVID-19 vaccine or a placebo.

The rearrangement joins TRBV11-2 to TRBJ2-1; a weak D match, TRBD1 (6 bases). The germline V gene encodes CDR1 SGHAT and CDR2 FQNNGV. This CDR3 contains 15 residues. V gave up 2 bases and J gave up 7 bases, with 15 bases separating them. CDR3 bases: TGTGCCAGCAGCTTAAATAGGGGGAAAGGTAATGAGCAGTTCTTC. Its protein is CASSLNRGKGNEQFF.

The chain joins TRBV7-9 to TRBJ2-2; TRBD1 matches at 9 bases. The V segment lost 2 bases and the J segment 4 bases; nucleotides outside the gene matches: 2. Germline V gene sequence: CDR1 SEHNR, CDR2 FQNEAQ (reference sequence). The CDR3 spans 15 residues. In DNA, the CDR3 is TGTGCCAGCAGCTTACGGGACAGGGTCACCGGGGAGCTGTTTTTT. Its translation: CASSLRDRVTGELFF.

The chain has TRBV30 and TRBJ1-1; perhaps TRBD1 as D (5 bases). From germline, CDR1 is GTSNPN and CDR2 SVGIG (reference sequence). Between the trimmed V and J ends, which lost 2 bases and 9 bases, there was a span of 19 bases. This CDR3 comprises 14 residues. CDR3 coding DNA: TGTGCCTGGAGTACTAGCGGGGGATCCGGAAAAGCTTTCTTT. Translated: CAWSTSGGSGKAFF.

This clone was found a few times. The chain is built from TRBV30 and TRBJ1-5, with D possibly matching TRBD1 (6 bases). Germline CDR1 and CDR2: GTSNPN and SVGIG (reference sequence). The V end was cut by 3 bases, the J end by 3 bases, with 9 bases between. CDR3 length equals 13 residues. The CDR3 loop is CAWRSGVNQPQHF. The CDR3 DNA sequence: TGTGCCTGGAGATCAGGGGTCAATCAGCCCCAGCATTTT.

The V call is TRBV12-5, the J call TRBJ1-1; D remains unclear. Germline CDR1 and CDR2: LGHNT and FRNRAP. Trimming cost V 4 bases and J 2 bases, with 11 bases left between them. This CDR3 comprises 14 residues. CDR3 amino acids: CASGSGAGNTEAFF. DNA of the CDR3: TGTGCTAGTGGTTCTGGTGCGGGAAACACTGAAGCTTTCTTT.

The CDR3 sequence is CASSGRQGVNQPQHF. The CDR3 region has the DNA TGTGCCAGTAGTGGTCGACAGGGGGTTAACCAGCCCCAGCATTTT. V is TRBV19 and J is TRBJ1-5; the match to TRBD1 covers 9 bases. Germline trimming cut 5 bases from V and 7 bases from J; bases unmatched to any gene: 9. The CDR3 has 15 residues. CDR1 is LNHDA, CDR2 SQIVND, per germline (reference sequence).

The genes are TRBV6-2 or TRBV6-3 and TRBJ1-5; D is possibly TRBD1 (5 bases). Germline V gene sequence: CDR1 MNHEY, CDR2 SVGEGT. V gave up 5 bases and J gave up 2 bases, with 16 bases separating them. The CDR3 has 16 residues. The CDR3 sequence is CASSRPWGGGNQPQHF. The CDR3 DNA reads as TGTGCCAGCAGTCGACCGTGGGGCGGGGGCAATCAGCCCCAGCATTTT.

About this clone itself: This same CDR3 is encoded by further DNA sequences in the sample. The chain uses TRBV20-1 and TRBJ1-2; D gene uncertain. Trimming stripped 3 bases from V and 5 bases from J, with 4 bases between. This CDR3 contains 10 residues. The germline gives CDR1 DFQATT, CDR2 SNEGSKA (reference sequence). The CDR3 region has the DNA TGCAGTGCTAGTGCTTATGGCTACACCTTC. It is translated as CSASAYGYTF.

The rearrangement joins TRBV5-1 to TRBJ1-1, with 9 bases that match TRBD1. The CDR3 spans 15 residues. J gave up 6 bases and V 1 base, and 7 bases lay outside the gene matches. CDR1 is SGHRS and CDR2 is YFSETQ in the germline V gene. The chain's CDR3 is CASSLFTGQGAEAFF. The CDR3 nucleotides are TGCGCCAGCAGCTTGTTTACGGGACAGGGCGCTGAAGCTTTCTTT. The full variable domain, completed using reference TRBV5-1 and TRBJ1-1, is KAGVTQTPRYLIKTRGQQVTLSCSPISGHRSVSWYQQTPGQGLQFLFEYFSETQRNKGNFPGRFSGRQFSNSRSEMNVSTLELGDSALYLCASSLFTGQGAEAFFGQGTRLTVV.

CDR3 DNA sequence: TGTGCCAGCAGGCCCCTAAAGGGACGGCACAATCAGCCCCAGCATTTT. As protein: CASRPLKGRHNQPQHF. The J gene is TRBJ1-5, the V gene TRBV6-6; TRBD1 might be the D (5 bases). Germline values: CDR1 MNHNY, CDR2 SVGAGI (reference sequence). The CDR3 consists of 16 residues. V gave up 6 bases and J gave up 3 bases, with 18 bases separating them.

Comment on this clone: Other DNA sequences from this sample encode an identical CDR3 as well. The V and J genes are TRBV18 and TRBJ2-5; D remains ambiguous. The CDR3 is 11 amino acids. The germline V and J ends were trimmed by 6 bases and 1 base, with 3 bases remaining between them. The germline CDR1 and CDR2 sequences are KGHSH and LQKENI. The CDR3 is CASSPQETQYF. DNA for the CDR3: TGTGCCAGCTCGCCCCAAGAGACCCAGTACTTC.

This chain joins TRBV7-2 and TRBJ1-1; TRBD1 matches at 7 bases. Germline V gene lookup returns CDR1 SGHTA and CDR2 FQGNSA. With 7 bases clipped from V and 1 base from J, the junction kept 3 bases outside the gene matches. There are 13 residues in the CDR3. CDR3 nucleotide sequence: TGTGCCAGCAATACAGGGGAGAACACTGAAGCTTTCTTT. It is translated as CASNTGENTEAFF.

V and J are TRBV12-3 or TRBV12-4 and TRBJ2-2, with D unresolved. This CDR3 region has 13 residues. The germline V and J ends were trimmed by 6 bases and 1 base, with 6 bases remaining between them. CDR3 coding DNA: TGTGCCAGCAGGCTCCAGAACACCGGGGAGCTGTTTTTT. It codes for CASRLQNTGELFF.

The V and J genes are TRBV7-9 and TRBJ2-3; TRBD1 matches 8 bases. CDR3 length equals 15 residues. The V and J ends lost 5 bases and 3 bases, in that order; junction bases with no gene match: 7. Per germline, CDR1 SEHNR and CDR2 FQNEAQ (reference sequence). The CDR3 nucleotides read TGTGCCAGCAGCAATAGGACAGGGAGGACAGATACGCAGTATTTT. This gives the protein CASSNRTGRTDTQYF. The full variable domain, completed using reference TRBV7-9 and TRBJ2-3, is DTGVSQNPRHKITKRGQNVTFRCDPISEHNRLYWYRQTLGQGPEFLTYFQNEAQLEKSRLLSDRFSAERPKGSFSTLEIQRTEQGDSAMYLCASSNRTGRTDTQYFGPGTRLTVL.

The chain uses TRBV27 and TRBJ2-1, with D possibly being TRBD2 (6 bases). With 4 bases removed from V and 7 bases from J, the gap between germline ends came to 17 bases. The CDR3 spans 15 residues. Germline assignment: CDR1 MNHEY and CDR2 SMNVEV (reference sequence). The CDR3 DNA reads as TGTGCCAGCAGTTCAGGGATCGGGAGTTTGAATGAGCAGTTCTTC. Protein: CASSSGIGSLNEQFF.

This clone has only one observation. The gene calls are TRBV5-1 and TRBJ1-4; D ambiguous. This CDR3 is built from 14 residues. Germline CDR1 and CDR2: SGHRS and YFSETQ. Trimming pared 2 bases from V and 0 bases from J, leaving 5 bases between. The DNA of the CDR3 is TGCGCCAGCAGCTTCGGAGCAACTAATGAAAAACTGTTTTTT. Encoded protein: CASSFGATNEKLFF. The entire variable domain, with the rest obtained from reference TRBV5-1 and TRBJ1-4, is as follows: KAGVTQTPRYLIKTRGQQVTLSCSPISGHRSVSWYQQTPGQGLQFLFEYFSETQRNKGNFPGRFSGRQFSNSRSEMNVSTLELGDSALYLCASSFGATNEKLFFGSGTQLSVL.

The chain combines TRBV5-1 with TRBJ2-1; D may be TRBD2 (7 bases). Trimming removed 4 bases at V and 8 bases at J, with 13 bases between. The germline V gene has CDR1 SGHRS and CDR2 YFSETQ. The CDR3 contains 13 residues. CDR3 amino acids: CASSRRGGDEQFF. CDR3 DNA sequence: TGCGCCAGCAGCCGAAGAGGGGGGGATGAGCAGTTCTTC.

The gene calls are TRBV7-9 and TRBJ2-3; 9 nucleotides line up with TRBD1. Losses at the gene ends were 1 base for V and 4 bases for J; bases not matched to a gene: 3. This CDR3 contains 15 residues. Looked up from germline, CDR1 is SEHNR and CDR2 is FQNEAQ (reference sequence). CDR3 sequence: CASSLGDRVSDTQYF. The CDR3 region has the DNA TGTGCCAGCAGCTTAGGGGACAGGGTCTCAGATACGCAGTATTTT.

This chain joins TRBV24-1 and TRBJ2-3; D gene ambiguous. The V end lost 5 bases, the J end lost 5 bases, and 13 bases lay between the germline ends. Germline loops: CDR1 KGHDR, CDR2 SFDVKD. The CDR3 runs 14 residues. The CDR3 DNA reads TGTGCCACCAGTGGATCCGGGTGGGAAGATACGCAGTATTTT. The encoded protein is CATSGSGWEDTQYF.

The V and J genes are TRBV4-1 and TRBJ1-2, with no clear D. V was shortened by 4 bases and J by 8 bases, with 17 bases between the two germline ends. Germline CDR1 reads MGHRA; CDR2 reads YSYEKL. The CDR3 has 14 amino acids. CDR3 amino acids: CASSLSSGMGGYTF. Written as DNA, the CDR3 is TGCGCCAGCAGCCTTAGTTCCGGGATGGGGGGCTACACCTTC.

The genes are TRBV5-4 and TRBJ2-5; 10 bases are a match to TRBD2. This CDR3 region has 15 residues. Trimming cost V 0 bases and J 2 bases; bases outside gene matches: 1. Germline V gene lookup returns CDR1 SGHNT and CDR2 YYREEE (reference sequence). CDR3 loop: CASSLASGGQETQYF. The CDR3 DNA sequence: TGTGCCAGCAGCTTGGCTAGCGGGGGACAAGAGACCCAGTACTTC.

V and J are TRBV6-5 and TRBJ1-6; D gene ambiguous. The CDR3 runs to 13 residues. From germline, CDR1 is MNHEY and CDR2 SVGAGI. V gave up 6 bases and J gave up 8 bases, with 11 bases separating them. CDR3 nucleotides: TGTGCCAGCAGCCCCTCGTTTGATTCACCCCTCCACTTT. Encoded protein: CASSPSFDSPLHF.

This chain joins TRBV5-4 and TRBJ2-7; 7 bases align to TRBD2. The CDR3 contains 13 residues. Germline CDR1 reads SGHNT; CDR2 reads YYREEE (reference sequence). J was trimmed by 4 bases and V by 0 bases; bases with no gene match: 1. The CDR3 reads CASSLEAGYEQYV. In DNA, the CDR3 is TGTGCCAGCAGCTTGGAAGCGGGGTACGAGCAGTACGTC.

This chain connects TRBV7-9 to TRBJ2-7, with D perhaps TRBD2 (6 bases). Germline V gene sequence: CDR1 SEHNR, CDR2 FQNEAQ (reference sequence). Trimming left V 8 bases short and J 3 bases short, with 8 bases between. The CDR3 spans 11 residues. The CDR3: CASGGNYEQYV. Written as DNA, the CDR3 is TGTGCCAGCGGCGGGAACTACGAGCAGTACGTC.

This chain joins TRBV5-6 and TRBJ1-2; 9 bases fit TRBD1. The V segment lost 5 bases and the J segment 4 bases; nucleotides outside the gene matches: 6. This CDR3 contains 14 residues. Germline CDR1 SGHDT, CDR2 YYEEEE. This CDR3 is CASRRTGVLYGYTF. Here the CDR3 DNA reads TGTGCCAGCAGACGGACAGGGGTCCTCTATGGCTACACCTTC.

This chain joins TRBV11-3 and TRBJ2-1; 8 bases line up with TRBD2. The CDR3 is made up of 16 amino acids. The junction had 9 bases not matched to a gene; V was cut back by 1 base and J by 7 bases. CDR1 and CDR2 from the germline V gene are SGHNT and YENEEA. Written as DNA, the CDR3 is TGTGCCAGCAGCTTAGGCGGACTAGCCTCCAGGAATGAGCAGTTCTTC. This sequence encodes CASSLGGLASRNEQFF.

The V and J genes are TRBV6-2 or TRBV6-3 and TRBJ1-4, with 8 bases matching TRBD1. V was clipped by 5 bases and J by 7 bases; unmatched bases: 6. This CDR3 contains 14 residues. Germline assignment: CDR1 MNHEY and CDR2 SVGEGT. CDR3 residues: CASSQQGGGEKLFF. The CDR3 DNA follows: TGTGCCAGCAGTCAACAGGGGGGAGGTGAAAAACTGTTTTTT.